The source of this T cell receptor beta chain is a study of regulatory T cells in long-lasting Graves disease. This clonotype was observed a few times. Its specificity is not known. One junction end does not reproduce the germline sequence, and a read error may be involved. This CDR3 is built from 15 residues. Germline CDR1 is SSHAT and CDR2 is FNYEAQ (reference sequence). Regarding time point: persistent/refractory GD, antithyroid drugs over 5 years with positive TRAb. Isolated PBMC RNA provided the starting material for the TCR library. Findings of the study overall: TRBV28, TRBJ1-2 and TRBJ2-5 were favored in persistent disease. Persistent Graves' patients showed a TCR diversity that was lower than that of newly diagnosed ones. Accuracy might have suffered from few samples.

Arm-PCR of CDR3 regions and iRepertoire HTBI primers were the basis on which TCR beta libraries were built. Using its own MiXCR run on the multiplex PCR reads, TCRdb lists one record per CDR3 protein. The sample holds a few hundred thousand distinct CDR3 sequences, under 25% seen once. The sequenced sample was peripheral blood mononuclear cells (PBMCs), obtained when the disease was refractory, from a patient treated with antithyroid drugs. The sequence was obtained from a female donor with Graves disease. The chain joins TRBV7-7 to TRBJ2-2; the match to TRBD1 covers 8 bases. The CDR3 protein is CASSRTGMDTGELFF. The CDR3 nucleotides read TGTGCTAGCAGCCGGACAGGGATGGACACCGGGGAGCTGTTTTTT.